This paragraph reports one T cell receptor (beta chain). The antigen it recognizes is unknown. The sample holds no much larger clone one base away, and base qualities are not on file. The CDR3 regions of human TCRbeta chains were analyzed by immunosequencing. Processing in the source paper ran as follows. TCRs in the repertoires were matched against a reference library of SARS-CoV-2-specific TCRs that had been generated with the MIRA antigen-specificity platform. Breadth was defined as the fraction of unique TCRs that were SARS-CoV-2-associated. Depth was defined as the fraction of total T cells that were SARS-CoV-2-associated. Each spike-specific TCR was assigned to its reactive spike region and to a CD4 or CD8 class using the MIRA data. Log10-transformed breadth and depth values were compared by one-way ANOVA with Sidak's multiple comparisons tests. In its TCRdb copy, this immuneACCESS table keeps in-frame sequences only and misses some clones. Where compared with another copy, unresolved V genes explain less than half of these, and the others have no known cause. D and trimming were read from the DNA, whereas the V and J calls and clone size are those reported in that table. The sample table contains some 180,000 clones; only one count was recorded for approximately 92% of them. The ten top clones hold 1% to 1.5% of the sample.

The data originate from a study of T cell responses to AZD1222 COVID-19 vaccine (dated by TCRdb to the early 2020s). Study-wide context: Because spike-specific TCR depth and breadth did not differ between the two schedules, AZD1222 recipients who got a second dose at roughly 4 weeks were pooled with those who got a second dose at roughly 12 weeks. Trial participants were enrolled by age into 18-55, 56-69 and 70-plus year subgroups, with roughly 160, 29 and 62 TCR-sequenced participants respectively. TCR sequencing was performed for 230 to 250 trial participants, of whom about 200 were given two doses of AZD1222 and approximately 26 were given two doses of MenACWY control vaccine. The research as a whole found: Most participants were white British and females outnumbered males, and the authors suggested that clonal diversity may have been underestimated. After two AZD1222 doses, spike-specific TCR breadth and depth were significantly higher than at day 0 and than in MenACWY recipients. In the small 56-69-year group, the increase in depth fell short of significance, most likely because of low power. Reportedly, close to half of the unique spike-specific TCRs recognized epitopes lying outside the regions that are mutated in the B.1.351 and B.1.1.7 variants. Conclusions about previously exposed vaccinees are limited, since just five or six AZD1222 recipients were seropositive for SARS-CoV-2 at baseline. Because no day 14 peak-response samples were available, the repertoires could be characterized only after the peak T cell response. CD4 TCRs associated with the vaccine covered the entire spike protein, and the dominant responses were in regions 160-218 and 743-854.

Spanning cysteine to phenylalanine, the CDR3 consists of 11 amino acids. Only the CDR3 DNA stays, 33 bases, in frame from base 1. V is shortened by 4 bases, J by 11 bases, and the region joining them spans 9 bases. CDR1 and CDR2 are read off the germline V gene as MDHEN and SYDVKM. Reading the label with the study, this specimen's time point is: baseline before first vaccination. Vaccinee samples were obtained from the UK trials COV001 and COV002, which included a single-blind randomized controlled phase 2/3 trial of AZD1222 (ChAdOx1 nCoV-19) in healthy adults. For TCRbeta chain sequencing, PBMC samples were collected from trial participants at day 0 and at day 28 after the second dose.

The receptor chain draws on TRBV28 and TRBJ1-5; no D gene is confidently identified. The sample was peripheral blood, taken on day 0 of AZD1222 vaccination. This clonotype originated in an adult in good health. The CDR3 here reads CASSSEVAQHF. The nucleotide sequence is TGTGCCAGCAGTTCCGAAGTGGCCCAGCATTTT.